What follows are 14 T cell receptor beta chains derived from one specimen sequenced in a study of shared clonotypes between healthy human individuals. Naive CD8 cells were CD45RO-negative, positively selected for CCR7, excluding terminally differentiated effector memory CD45RA+ cells. Method: immunoSEQ multiplex PCR; TCRdb's copy keeps in-frame clones and lacks some. The sample includes approximately 600,000 clones, approximately 95% seen only once; the top ten take over 0.1%. Sequenced material: naive CD8+ T cells sorted from blood. Every receptor here comes from a woman aged 25-40 years in good health.

This clone was picked up one time. The chain couples TRBV7-9 to TRBJ2-1, with 7 bases fitting TRBD2. Germline CDR1 reads SEHNR; CDR2 reads FQNEAQ (reference sequence). The CDR3 has 15 amino acids. After removal of 1 base from V and 5 bases from J, the junction contained 5 bases not matched to a gene. As DNA, the CDR3 is TGTGCCAGCAGCTTAGGTACTAGCGAGGACAATGAGCAGTTCTTC. Encoded protein: CASSLGTSEDNEQFF. The variable domain in full, completed from reference TRBV7-9 and TRBJ2-1, reads DTGVSQNPRHKITKRGQNVTFRCDPISEHNRLYWYRQTLGQGPEFLTYFQNEAQLEKSRLLSDRFSAERPKGSFSTLEIQRTEQGDSAMYLCASSLGTSEDNEQFFGPGTRLTVL.

V and J are TRBV15 and TRBJ2-7; no firm D call. The CDR3 sequence is 13 residues long. Germline CDR1 LNHNV, CDR2 YYDKDF (reference sequence). Trimming cost V 1 base and J 6 bases, with 10 bases left between them. The CDR3 nucleotides are TGTGCCACCAGCAGAGGTCAGGTACCCGAGCAGTACTTC. Amino acids: CATSRGQVPEQYF.

J is TRBJ2-2 and V is TRBV27; no firm D call. Looked up from germline, CDR1 is MNHEY and CDR2 is SMNVEV (reference sequence). The CDR3 runs to 13 residues. V was trimmed by 3 bases and J by 4 bases, leaving 6 bases between them. This chain's CDR3 is CASSFYGTGELFF. The DNA of the CDR3 is TGTGCCAGCAGTTTCTACGGCACCGGGGAGCTGTTTTTT.

The chain links TRBV19 to TRBJ1-5; no definite D call. CDR3 length: 15 residues. The V and J ends lost 1 base and 5 bases respectively, with 12 bases between them. CDR1 LNHDA and CDR2 SQIVND come from the germline V gene (reference sequence). The CDR3 loop reads CASSIAPGSYQPQHF. CDR3 sequence (DNA): TGTGCCAGTAGTATAGCTCCTGGCAGTTATCAGCCCCAGCATTTT.

This clone appeared a few times. The same CDR3 arises from other DNA sequences in this sample as well. The CDR3: CASSLGDQPQHF. CDR3 coding DNA: TGTGCCAGCAGCTTAGGTGACCAGCCCCAGCATTTT. This rearrangement joins TRBV7-9 to TRBJ1-5; D uncertain. The CDR3 is made up of 12 amino acids. Germline CDR1 is SEHNR and CDR2 is FQNEAQ (reference sequence). V gave up 1 base and J gave up 7 bases, with 5 bases separating them.

The genes are TRBV11-2 and TRBJ2-1, with 12 bases fitting TRBD2. This CDR3 spans 16 amino acids. Germline V gives CDR1 SGHAT, CDR2 FQNNGV. V lost 4 bases to trimming and J lost 8 bases; unmatched junction nucleotides: 9. CDR3 coding DNA: TGTGCCAGCAGCTCCATTCCTAGCGGGAGGGACCATGAGCAGTTCTTC. It yields the protein CASSSIPSGRDHEQFF.

This chain uses TRBV9 with TRBJ1-1, with a tentative D call TRBD1 (6 bases). CDR3 length equals 14 residues. Trimming left V 4 bases short and J 6 bases short, with 16 bases between. Per the germline V gene, CDR1 is SGDLS and CDR2 is YYNGEE. As DNA, the CDR3 is TGTGCCAGCAGCCCGGGACAATTTATGGCTGAAGCTTTCTTT. Translating it yields CASSPGQFMAEAFF.

This chain joins TRBV6-1 and TRBJ1-1; D call uncertain. CDR1 and CDR2 (germline): MNHNS, SASEGT. The CDR3 loop spans 13 amino acids. Trimming took 6 bases from V and 6 from J, leaving 14 bases between them. The CDR3, as DNA: TGTGCCAGCAGCCCGGGAGTCTTCCCTGAAGCTTTCTTT. This codes for CASSPGVFPEAFF.

The J gene is TRBJ2-7, the V gene TRBV6-5; weak D call: TRBD1 (6 bases). This CDR3 is built from 15 residues. The germline gives CDR1 MNHEY, CDR2 SVGAGI. Trimming took 2 bases from V and 3 from J, leaving 14 bases between them. The CDR3 region is CASSYLQGTFYEQYF. The DNA for the CDR3 is TGTGCCAGCAGTTACCTACAGGGAACTTTCTACGAGCAGTACTTC.

This chain links TRBV5-6 with TRBJ2-2; D is uncertain. The CDR3 runs to 14 residues. Germline V lookup: CDR1 SGHDT, CDR2 YYEEEE. V was clipped by 0 bases and J by 5 bases, with 8 bases between them. The CDR3 DNA sequence: TGTGCCAGCAGCTTGGGTAGGATTACCGGGGAGCTGTTTTTT. Protein product: CASSLGRITGELFF.

The chain joins TRBV2 to TRBJ2-3, with 9 bases that match TRBD2. CDR1 is SNHLY, CDR2 FYNNEI, per germline. Trimming at V came to 7 bases and at J to 0 bases, leaving 8 bases not matched to a gene. The CDR3 runs to 16 residues. CDR3 loop: CASKGREGPSTDTQYF. DNA of the CDR3: TGTGCCAGCAAGGGGCGGGAGGGCCCTAGCACAGATACGCAGTATTTT.

This clone came up once. The same CDR3 can be traced to other DNA sequences in this sample. The chain carries TRBV19 and TRBJ2-7; D tentatively reads TRBD1 or TRBD2 (5 bases each). The germline V gene has CDR1 LNHDA and CDR2 SQIVND (reference sequence). The ends were cut back, 5 bases at V and 2 bases at J, with 13 bases in the middle. The length of the CDR3 is 14 residues. The CDR3 coding sequence is TGTGCCAGTAGTCCCGGGGCGCTGGCCTACGAGCAGTACTTC. Amino acids: CASSPGALAYEQYF.

The chain is built from TRBV7-8 and TRBJ2-1, with TRBD2 identical over 10 bases. V gave up 7 bases and J gave up 0 bases; unmatched junction bases: 0. Germline lookup yields CDR1 SGHVS and CDR2 FQNEAQ. The CDR3 consists of 14 residues. CDR3 sequence (DNA): TGTGCCAGCACTAGCGGGGGCTCCTACAATGAGCAGTTCTTC. It is translated as CASTSGGSYNEQFF.

V usage is TRBV28 and J usage is TRBJ2-3; TRBD2 matches at 10 bases. V shed 6 bases, J shed 6 bases, and the junction held 12 bases outside the gene matches. The CDR3 contains 16 residues. Germline CDR1 reads MDHEN; CDR2 reads SYDVKM. The CDR3 DNA reads as TGTGCCAGCAGCCCTCGTGGAGCGGGAGGGCCGGATACGCAGTATTTT. This sequence encodes CASSPRGAGGPDTQYF.